This T cell receptor (beta chain) is drawn from a study of CD8 T cells in ankylosing spondylitis. Study-wide points: The authors reported significant enrichment of disease-linked clones in matched ankylosing spondylitis synovial fluid. A TCR beta motif of eight highly homologous variants appeared characteristic of ankylosing spondylitis blood. Disease-linked clones bore a CD8+ phenotype, appearing relatively rarely in peripheral blood.

A few counts support this clonotype. As yet, its antigen is unknown. Libraries of TCR beta came from quantitative 5'-RACE with molecular barcodes. TCRdb used MiXCR to reprocess the 5' RACE reads, holding one entry per CDR3 protein. The top ten clones hold 1% of a sample with around 440,000 distinct CDR3 sequences, over 15% of them seen once. V was pared by 1 base and J by 4 bases, with 5 bases between. CDR3 length: 13 amino acids. Germline V CDR1 and CDR2: SGHTA, FQGNSA. The sequenced sample consisted of blood, either unsorted or a sorted T cell fraction (not recorded which). This chain links TRBV7-2 with TRBJ1-5; D gene uncertain. The TCR sequence derives from a male donor with ankylosing spondylitis. Here the CDR3 reads CASSLEPNQPQHF. CDR3 DNA sequence: TGTGCCAGCAGCTTAGAACCGAATCAGCCCCAGCATTTT.